The TCR beta chain under discussion was sequenced for a study of T cell changes during pregnancy in multiple sclerosis. Here immunoSEQ multiplex PCR was the method, and the copy in TCRdb shows in-frame clones only, minus some. The sample has some 40,000 clones, approximately 90% seen once. Per the germline V gene, CDR1 is SGHRS and CDR2 is YFSETQ. J lost 4 bases, V lost 4 bases, and 10 bases had no gene match. The CDR3 contains 15 residues. This clone has just one count. Sequences were derived from CD4+ T cells from peripheral blood mononuclear cells, sampled in the third trimester of pregnancy. The TCR originated in a female donor in good health, enrolled as a control in a pregnancy study. The chain joins TRBV5-1 to TRBJ1-1; 7 positions agree with TRBD1. This CDR3 reads CASSAGTDSPTEAFF. The CDR3 DNA is TGCGCCAGCAGCGCCGGGACAGACTCTCCCACTGAAGCTTTCTTT. Full variable domain (outside the CDR3, taken from reference TRBV5-1 and TRBJ1-1): KAGVTQTPRYLIKTRGQQVTLSCSPISGHRSVSWYQQTPGQGLQFLFEYFSETQRNKGNFPGRFSGRQFSNSRSEMNVSTLELGDSALYLCASSAGTDSPTEAFFGQGTRLTVV.